One and the same sample provided the 10 T cell receptor beta chains below, sequenced in a study of low-dose radiotherapy and immunotherapy resistance in tumors. As for time point: before trial treatment. Primers targeting TRAV and TRBV primed first-strand cDNA, covering alpha and beta chains. TCRs were put through approximately 20 PCR cycles of amplification with Phusion. A constant-region primer and the V-primer adapter served as the primer pair. TCRdb reprocessed the reads via MiXCR and lists one record per CDR3 protein. The repertoire consists of 60,000 to 90,000 distinct CDR3 sequences, with 30% to 40% occurring once and the leading ten covering roughly 11%. Sequencing used PBMCs, obtained before treatment. The receptors stem from a female donor with ovarian cancer.

This clonotype was seen ten or more times. V gene TRBV2 combines with J gene TRBJ2-3, with 11 positions matching TRBD2. V lost 8 bases to trimming and J lost 3 bases; unmatched junction nucleotides: 4. The CDR3 contains 14 residues. Germline loops: CDR1 SNHLY, CDR2 FYNNEI. CDR3 in amino acids: CASVRLAGTDTQYF. Written as DNA, the CDR3 is TGTGCCAGCGTGCGACTAGCGGGGACAGATACGCAGTATTTT.

V usage is TRBV18 and J usage is TRBJ2-3; no clear D. This CDR3 is built from 11 residues. V lost 3 bases to trimming and J lost 5 bases, with 3 bases between them. Germline values: CDR1 KGHSH, CDR2 LQKENI. CDR3 DNA sequence: TGTGCCAGCTCACCTGGAGATACGCAGTATTTT. Its translation: CASSPGDTQYF.

CDR3 sequence reads: CASSLAAATVDYVYNEKLFF. CDR3 DNA: TGTGCCAGCAGCTTAGCCGCGGCAACCGTGGATTATGTTTATAATGAAAAACTGTTTTTT. The chain employs TRBV7-8 and TRBJ1-4; D unresolved. Germline lookup yields CDR1 SGHVS and CDR2 FQNEAQ. The CDR3 totals 20 residues. Trimming pared 0 bases from V and 4 bases from J, leaving 24 bases between.

This clonotype was counted many times. V and J are TRBV14 and TRBJ1-4; D remains ambiguous. Deletions cut 0 bases from V and 5 bases from J, with 10 bases between. Looked up from germline, CDR1 is SGHDN and CDR2 is FVKESK. There are 15 residues in the CDR3. DNA for the CDR3: TGTGCCAGCAGCCAAGATCCGGCCAGAAATGAAAAACTGTTTTTT. This encodes CASSQDPARNEKLFF.

V gene TRBV20-1 combines with J gene TRBJ2-2, with no clear D. The V gene lost 3 bases and the J gene lost 4 bases, with 3 bases spanning the gap. Germline-derived CDR1 and CDR2 are DFQATT and SNEGSKA (reference sequence). The CDR3 has 11 amino acids. CDR3: CSASPTGELFF. The CDR3 DNA reads as TGCAGTGCTAGTCCCACCGGGGAGCTGTTTTTT.

This clonotype was detected only once. An end of the junction differs from the germline gene, which may be a read error. CDR3 loop: CVSSISGSSYEQYF. The CDR3 nucleotides read TGTGTCAGCAGCATTAGCGGGAGCTCTTACGAGCAGTACTTC. The rearrangement uses TRBV5-1 and TRBJ2-7, with 9 bases fitting TRBD2. CDR1 and CDR2 (germline): SGHRS, YFSETQ. This CDR3 is 14 amino acids long.

Only a few counts were recorded for this clonotype. This may be a read error, as it is one base from a much larger clone. The chain combines TRBV7-8 with TRBJ2-1, with 9 bases lining up with TRBD2. Germline values: CDR1 SGHVS, CDR2 FQNEAQ. The CDR3 covers 16 residues. CDR3 nucleotides: TGTGCCAACAGCTTACCGGAGCGGGGGGTTACAAGTGAGCAGTTCTTC. The encoded protein is CANSLPERGVTSEQFF. The complete variable domain, with remaining parts taken from reference TRBV7-8 and TRBJ2-1, reads GAGVSQSPRYKVAKRGQDVALRCDPISGHVSLFWYQQALGQGPEFLTYFQNEAQLDKSGLPSDRFFAERPEGSVSTLKIQRTQQEDSAVYLCANSLPERGVTSEQFFGPGTRLTVL.

This clonotype showed up many times. The chain has TRBV2 and TRBJ2-7; D ambiguous. Germline V gives CDR1 SNHLY, CDR2 FYNNEI. Trimming cost V 1 base and J 2 bases, with 9 bases left between them. The CDR3 consists of 14 residues. CDR3: CASSEGWLAYEQYF. For the CDR3, the DNA is TGTGCCAGCAGTGAAGGTTGGCTAGCCTACGAGCAGTACTTC.

This clonotype turned up a few times. The gene calls are TRBV5-8 and TRBJ1-1; D is ambiguous. The germline V and J ends were trimmed by 0 bases and 5 bases, with 11 bases remaining between them. Germline V lookup: CDR1 SGHTS, CDR2 YDEGEE. This CDR3 spans 14 amino acids. The CDR3 reads CASSLVVPGTEAFF. The CDR3 nucleotides read TGTGCCAGCAGCTTGGTGGTCCCGGGAACTGAAGCTTTCTTT.

This clonotype occurred many times. The rearrangement links TRBV30 to TRBJ1-6, with D uncertain. V dropped 5 bases and J dropped 5 bases, with 19 bases sitting between them. This CDR3 is built from 16 residues. Per germline, CDR1 GTSNPN and CDR2 SVGIG (reference sequence). The CDR3 spells CAWDVGLQSDNSPLHF. The CDR3 region has the DNA TGTGCCTGGGACGTGGGCCTACAGTCCGATAATTCACCCCTCCACTTT.